This TCR beta chain was identified in a study of blood T cell repertoires in COVID-19. J was trimmed by 5 bases and V by 4 bases; bases with no gene match: 17. This CDR3 is 18 amino acids long. Germline V gives CDR1 SGHNT, CDR2 YYREEE (reference sequence). Per the study methods: Amplified reference gene primers provided the basis for estimating nucleated cell counts. Clones were read by immunoSEQ multiplex PCR, and TCRdb kept only the in-frame ones, dropping some. V, J and clone size are taken as reported in that table, and D and trimming were inferred from the DNA itself. The data hold approximately 260,000 clones, with nearly 90% observed a single time.

The specimen sequenced was peripheral blood. This chain links TRBV5-4 with TRBJ1-2; 10 bases align to TRBD1. The receptor's source is a woman in her thirties or forties who had recovered from COVID-19. The CDR3 sequence is CASSRGTGEGVGIYGYTF. DNA for the CDR3: TGTGCCAGCAGCCGGGGGACAGGGGAAGGGGTTGGAATTTATGGCTACACCTTC.